This T cell receptor (beta chain) appears in the sequencing data of a study of cytomegalovirus exposure and HLA in healthy donors. V was clipped by 5 bases and J by 3 bases; unmatched bases: 5. The CDR3 contains 14 residues. Germline values: CDR1 MDHEN, CDR2 SYDVKM. The study's findings and limits: The analysis excluded some indistinguishable V segments, including TRBV6-2 and TRBV6-3. Cytomegalovirus association was assigned to under 200 TCR beta chains. In a later analysis, TCR beta V- and J-gene trimming showed a link to a missense DCLRE1C variant. A later analysis found TCR association rates differed by HLA locus, highest for DRB1 and lowest for HLA-C.

The primer mix had 60 Vbeta and 13 Jbeta primers. Sequencing was performed with immunoSEQ multiplex PCR; in TCRdb, only in-frame clones are kept and a portion is missing. The sample lists some 170,000 clones; over 60% were seen once. A note on this clone: Its specificity is not known.

The chain has TRBV28 and TRBJ2-5; 8 nucleotides match TRBD1. The sequencing sample was made of PBMCs. This TCR was recovered from a woman in her thirties in good health and CMV-seronegative. The CDR3 here is CASSLTTGEETQYF. DNA of the CDR3: TGTGCCAGCAGTCTCACGACAGGGGAAGAGACCCAGTACTTC.